This T cell receptor beta chain appears in the sequencing data of a study of T cells in Graves' hyperthyroidism and ophthalmopathy. General observations from the study: By a 13 V-J model, ophthalmopathy was set apart from stable hyperthyroidism. Blood also showed most of the thyroid clonotypes that were expanded above 0.001.

Amplification of TCR beta CDR3 regions used RNA as the template. A first-round RT-PCR of the TCR CDR3 used the HTBI primer set. A single record per CDR3 protein comes from TCRdb applying MiXCR to the multiplex PCR reads. The table shows about 200,000 distinct CDR3 sequences, with 17% occurring only once. The CDR3 runs 16 residues. The germline V gene encodes CDR1 LGHDT and CDR2 YNNKEL (reference sequence). V shed 2 bases and J 7 bases; nucleotides not matched to a gene: 10. This clonotype was picked up many times. The target antigen is unknown. Graves' hyperthyroidism qualified as stable when ophthalmopathy did not progress within 18 months.

Sequencing was performed on blood. The genes are TRBV3-1 and TRBJ2-1; 8 nucleotides align to TRBD2. The origin of this receptor is a woman in her fifties or sixties with Graves' hyperthyroidism. CDR3 DNA sequence: TGTGCCAGCAGCCAATACACCGGGGGCGGGGGGAATGAGCAGTTCTTC. As protein: CASSQYTGGGGNEQFF.